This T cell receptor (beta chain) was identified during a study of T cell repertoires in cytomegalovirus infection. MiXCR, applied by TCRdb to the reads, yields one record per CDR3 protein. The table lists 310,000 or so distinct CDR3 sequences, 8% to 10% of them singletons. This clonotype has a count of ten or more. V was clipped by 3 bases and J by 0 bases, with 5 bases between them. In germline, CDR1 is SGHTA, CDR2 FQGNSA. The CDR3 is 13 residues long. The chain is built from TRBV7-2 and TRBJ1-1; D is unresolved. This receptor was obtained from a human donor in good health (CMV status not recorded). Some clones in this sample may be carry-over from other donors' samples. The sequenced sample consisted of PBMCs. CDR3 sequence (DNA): TGTGCCAGCAGCTTTCAAATGAACACTGAAGCTTTCTTT. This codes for CASSFQMNTEAFF. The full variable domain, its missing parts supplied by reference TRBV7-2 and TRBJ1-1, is GAGVSQSPSNKVTEKGKDVELRCDPISGHTALYWYRQSLGQGLEFLIYFQGNSAPDKSGLPSDRFSAERTGGSVSTLTIQRTQQEDSAVYLCASSFQMNTEAFFGQGTRLTVV.